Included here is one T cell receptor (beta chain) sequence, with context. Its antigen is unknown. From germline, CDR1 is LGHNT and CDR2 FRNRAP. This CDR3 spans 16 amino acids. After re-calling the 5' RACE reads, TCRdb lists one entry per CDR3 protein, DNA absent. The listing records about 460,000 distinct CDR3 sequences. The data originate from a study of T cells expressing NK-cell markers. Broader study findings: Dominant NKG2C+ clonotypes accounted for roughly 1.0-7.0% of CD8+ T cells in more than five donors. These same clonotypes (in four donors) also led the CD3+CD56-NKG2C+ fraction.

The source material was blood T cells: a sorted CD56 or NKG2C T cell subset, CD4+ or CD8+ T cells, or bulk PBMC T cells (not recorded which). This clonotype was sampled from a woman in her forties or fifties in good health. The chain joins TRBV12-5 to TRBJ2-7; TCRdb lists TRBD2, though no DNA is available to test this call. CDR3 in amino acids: CASGLVPSGDSYEQYF.